The 14 T cell receptor beta chains presented below share a single source sample, sequenced in a study of tissue T cells after allogeneic stem cell transplantation. Here immunoSEQ multiplex PCR was the method, and the copy in TCRdb shows in-frame clones only, minus some. The sample contains 20,000 to 25,000 clones, around 77% of which appear only once. Sequenced: spleen. These receptors all come from a female BALB/c mouse in good health. For the strain, the MHC haplotype given is H2-d.

As regards this clone: Any gene name here is a mouse gene name. The CDR3 goes on 1 residue after the read ends, and that part is filled in from the germline J gene. This chain connects TRBV2 to TRBJ1-6; 7 bases align to TRBD1. TRBJ1-6 counts as an open reading frame of uncertain function. Germline lookup yields CDR1 LGHNA and CDR2 YSYQKL. V shed 1 base, J shed 5 bases, and the junction held 2 bases outside the gene matches. The length of the CDR3 is 15 residues. This CDR3 is CASSQGGTDNSPLYF. Incomplete CDR3 DNA: TGTGCCAGCAGCCAAGGCGGGACAGATAATTCGCCCCTCTAC.

For this clone: Germline and genes here are mouse. The read gets to within 1 residue of the CDR3 end, and the germline J gene fills in the rest. This rearrangement joins TRBV13-3 to TRBJ2-5; 11 positions agree with TRBD2. CDR3 length: 14 residues. In germline, CDR1 is NNHDY, CDR2 SYVADS. The V gene end was trimmed by 5 bases and the J gene end by 3 bases; junction bases not matched to a gene: 2. The sequenced CDR3 bases are TGTGCCAGCAGGGACTGGGGGGAACAAGACACCCAGTAC. Protein: CASRDWGEQDTQY. The whole CDR3 sequence reads CASRDWGEQDTQYF.

With regard to this clone: All gene names here are mouse names. The read comes to an end 1 residue before the CDR3 does, leaving the germline J gene to fill in the end. The chain carries TRBV29 and TRBJ2-7; 10 bases map to TRBD2. Germline V lookup: CDR1 MSHET, CDR2 SYDVDS. CDR3 length: 17 residues. J gave up 3 bases and V 7 bases, and 15 bases lay outside the gene matches. The CDR3 loop reads CASTLQGSGGAYYEQYF. The covered CDR3 bases are TGTGCTAGCACCCTACAGGGGTCTGGGGGGGCCTACTATGAACAGTAC.

Note on this clone: Mouse gene names and germline throughout. The read is 1 residue too short to cover the CDR3 end, so that end is filled in from the germline J gene. The chain joins TRBV13-1 to TRBJ2-3; no clear D. V lost 2 bases and J 0 bases, leaving 4 bases between the germline ends. The CDR3 covers 13 residues. Germline CDR1 is NSHNY and CDR2 is SYGAGN. The sequenced part of the CDR3 DNA is TGTGCCAGCAGTGAGGCTAGTGCAGAAACGCTGTAT. It is translated as CASSEASAETLY. The entire CDR3 reads CASSEASAETLYF.

This clone was picked up one time. Gene names follow the mouse nomenclature. The read terminates 1 residue before the CDR3 end, so the remaining end is supplied by the germline J gene. This chain uses TRBV13-3 with TRBJ2-5; tentative D call: TRBD2 (6 bases). The V end lost 1 base, the J end lost 0 bases, and 9 bases lay between the germline ends. Germline-derived CDR1 and CDR2 are NNHDY and SYVADS. The CDR3 is 15 residues long. CDR3 DNA, as far as it was read: TGTGCCAGCAGTGATCCTGGGGTTAACCAAGACACCCAGTAC. It translates to CASSDPGVNQDTQY. The full CDR3 protein reads CASSDPGVNQDTQYF. Complete variable domain (other parts from reference TRBV13-3 and TRBJ2-5): EAAVTQSPRSKVAVTGGKVTLSCHQTNNHDYMYWYRQDTGHGLRLIHYSYVADSTEKGDIPDGYKASRPSQENFSLILELASLSQTAVYFCASSDPGVNQDTQYFGPGTRLLVL.

With regard to this clone: The gene names given are mouse names. Read sequence stops 1 residue before the CDR3 end, and the germline J gene provides the missing end. The J gene is TRBJ1-1, the V gene TRBV2; D is ambiguous. Trimming cost V 1 base and J 0 bases, with 6 bases left between them. Germline loops: CDR1 LGHNA, CDR2 YSYQKL. CDR3 length: 14 residues. Incomplete CDR3 DNA: TGTGCCAGCAGCCAAGCCCAGCCAAACACAGAAGTCTTC. Its protein is CASSQAQPNTEVF. The full CDR3 sequence reads CASSQAQPNTEVFF.

This clone was observed a handful of times. The germline and genes are mouse ones. The CDR3 end falls 1 residue outside the read, so it is completed with the germline J gene. The chain combines TRBV13-2 with TRBJ1-4; no definite D call. Between the trimmed V and J ends, which lost 2 bases and 1 base, there was a span of 3 bases. Germline lookup yields CDR1 NNHNN and CDR2 SYGAGS (reference sequence). This CDR3 is built from 13 residues. The CDR3 DNA, read in part, is TGTGCCAGCGGTGACACTTCCAACGAAAGATTATTT. The encoded protein is CASGDTSNERLF. The complete CDR3 sequence is CASGDTSNERLFF.

Regarding this clone: Gene labels here are mouse ones. CDR3 region: CASSTGYTEVFF. CDR3 bases read: TGTGCTAGCAGTACGGGCTACACAGAAGTCTTC. This chain uses TRBV29 with TRBJ1-1; no definite D call. Sequencing ends 1 residue short of the CDR3 end; the germline J gene provides the rest. From germline, CDR1 is MSHET and CDR2 SYDVDS. The length of the CDR3 is 12 residues. Between the trimmed V and J ends, which lost 5 bases and 3 bases, there was a span of 7 bases.

This clone has just a few counts. Genes here carry mouse names. CDR3 bases read: TGTGCCAGCAGGGACTTCTCCTATGAACAGTAC. This translates into CASRDFSYEQY. The whole CDR3 protein reads CASRDFSYEQYF. The chain uses TRBV19 and TRBJ2-7, with D perhaps TRBD2 (5 bases). The read ends 1 residue early relative to the CDR3; the germline J gene fills the gap. Germline V gives CDR1 FNHDT, CDR2 SITEND (reference sequence). The CDR3 loop spans 12 amino acids. V was trimmed by 5 bases and J by 0 bases, leaving 6 bases between them.

A few counts support this clone. Gene names and germline refer to mouse. The read stops 1 residue short of the end of the CDR3; the missing end is completed from the germline J gene. The J gene is TRBJ1-4, the V gene TRBV13-1, with 10 bases that match TRBD1. The CDR3 has 15 amino acids. Looked up from germline, CDR1 is NSHNY and CDR2 is SYGAGN. V shed 2 bases and J 6 bases; nucleotides not matched to a gene: 4. The CDR3: CASSDRQGAHERLFF. The DNA read from the CDR3 is TGTGCCAGCAGTGACCGACAGGGGGCCCACGAAAGATTATTT.

Comments on this clone: Here the gene names and germline are mouse. The covered CDR3 bases are TGTGCCAGCAGCCAAGGGGGGACAACAAACCAGGCTCCGCTT. Amino acids: CASSQGGTTNQAPL. In full, the CDR3 is CASSQGGTTNQAPLF. This sequence joins TRBV4 and TRBJ1-5; D is perhaps TRBD1 (6 bases). Sequencing ends 1 residue short of the CDR3 end; the germline J gene provides the rest. The length of the CDR3 is 15 residues. V lost 5 bases and J lost 4, with 15 bases in between. Germline CDR1 is LGHDT and CDR2 is YNNKQL (reference sequence).

About this clone itself: Gene labels here are mouse ones. The read ends 1 residue shy of where the CDR3 ends; the end is completed using the germline J gene. V is TRBV19 and J is TRBJ1-5; D is ambiguous. CDR1 and CDR2 from the germline V gene are FNHDT and SITEND (reference sequence). Trimming took off 1 base at V and 0 bases at J, with 5 bases between the two ends. This CDR3 has 14 residues. CDR3 sequence: CASSIRGNNQAPLF. CDR3 DNA, as far as it was read: TGTGCCAGCAGTATACGGGGTAACAACCAGGCTCCGCTT. Full variable domain (rest looked up from reference TRBV19 and TRBJ1-5): GGIITQTPKFLIGQEGQKLTLKCQQNFNHDTMYWYRQDSGKGLRLIYYSITENDLQKGDLSEGYDASREKKSSFSLTVTSAQKNEMAVFLCASSIRGNNQAPLFGEGTRLSVL.

Turning to this clone: Genes and germline are mouse. The sequence runs out 1 residue before the end of the CDR3; the remainder is reconstructed from the germline J gene. The chain recombines TRBV19 with TRBJ2-4, with TRBD1 matching 7 bases. Germline CDR1 is FNHDT and CDR2 is SITEND (reference sequence). Germline trimming cut 4 bases from V and 0 bases from J; bases unmatched to any gene: 2. CDR3 length equals 14 residues. This chain's CDR3 is CASSRDSSQNTLYF. CDR3 DNA, as far as it was read: TGTGCCAGCAGTCGGGACAGTAGTCAAAACACCTTGTAC.

To note about this clone: These gene names are mouse names. The CDR3 end lies 1 residue beyond the end of the read and is filled in from the germline J gene. The chain joins TRBV17 to TRBJ1-1, with D unclear. This CDR3 has 12 amino acids. Trimming took 3 bases from V and 0 from J, leaving 2 bases between them. The germline gives CDR1 MNHDT, CDR2 YYDKIL. CDR3 DNA (partial): TGTGCTAGCAGTAGCTCAAACACAGAAGTCTTC. This codes for CASSSSNTEVF. The full CDR3 is CASSSSNTEVFF.